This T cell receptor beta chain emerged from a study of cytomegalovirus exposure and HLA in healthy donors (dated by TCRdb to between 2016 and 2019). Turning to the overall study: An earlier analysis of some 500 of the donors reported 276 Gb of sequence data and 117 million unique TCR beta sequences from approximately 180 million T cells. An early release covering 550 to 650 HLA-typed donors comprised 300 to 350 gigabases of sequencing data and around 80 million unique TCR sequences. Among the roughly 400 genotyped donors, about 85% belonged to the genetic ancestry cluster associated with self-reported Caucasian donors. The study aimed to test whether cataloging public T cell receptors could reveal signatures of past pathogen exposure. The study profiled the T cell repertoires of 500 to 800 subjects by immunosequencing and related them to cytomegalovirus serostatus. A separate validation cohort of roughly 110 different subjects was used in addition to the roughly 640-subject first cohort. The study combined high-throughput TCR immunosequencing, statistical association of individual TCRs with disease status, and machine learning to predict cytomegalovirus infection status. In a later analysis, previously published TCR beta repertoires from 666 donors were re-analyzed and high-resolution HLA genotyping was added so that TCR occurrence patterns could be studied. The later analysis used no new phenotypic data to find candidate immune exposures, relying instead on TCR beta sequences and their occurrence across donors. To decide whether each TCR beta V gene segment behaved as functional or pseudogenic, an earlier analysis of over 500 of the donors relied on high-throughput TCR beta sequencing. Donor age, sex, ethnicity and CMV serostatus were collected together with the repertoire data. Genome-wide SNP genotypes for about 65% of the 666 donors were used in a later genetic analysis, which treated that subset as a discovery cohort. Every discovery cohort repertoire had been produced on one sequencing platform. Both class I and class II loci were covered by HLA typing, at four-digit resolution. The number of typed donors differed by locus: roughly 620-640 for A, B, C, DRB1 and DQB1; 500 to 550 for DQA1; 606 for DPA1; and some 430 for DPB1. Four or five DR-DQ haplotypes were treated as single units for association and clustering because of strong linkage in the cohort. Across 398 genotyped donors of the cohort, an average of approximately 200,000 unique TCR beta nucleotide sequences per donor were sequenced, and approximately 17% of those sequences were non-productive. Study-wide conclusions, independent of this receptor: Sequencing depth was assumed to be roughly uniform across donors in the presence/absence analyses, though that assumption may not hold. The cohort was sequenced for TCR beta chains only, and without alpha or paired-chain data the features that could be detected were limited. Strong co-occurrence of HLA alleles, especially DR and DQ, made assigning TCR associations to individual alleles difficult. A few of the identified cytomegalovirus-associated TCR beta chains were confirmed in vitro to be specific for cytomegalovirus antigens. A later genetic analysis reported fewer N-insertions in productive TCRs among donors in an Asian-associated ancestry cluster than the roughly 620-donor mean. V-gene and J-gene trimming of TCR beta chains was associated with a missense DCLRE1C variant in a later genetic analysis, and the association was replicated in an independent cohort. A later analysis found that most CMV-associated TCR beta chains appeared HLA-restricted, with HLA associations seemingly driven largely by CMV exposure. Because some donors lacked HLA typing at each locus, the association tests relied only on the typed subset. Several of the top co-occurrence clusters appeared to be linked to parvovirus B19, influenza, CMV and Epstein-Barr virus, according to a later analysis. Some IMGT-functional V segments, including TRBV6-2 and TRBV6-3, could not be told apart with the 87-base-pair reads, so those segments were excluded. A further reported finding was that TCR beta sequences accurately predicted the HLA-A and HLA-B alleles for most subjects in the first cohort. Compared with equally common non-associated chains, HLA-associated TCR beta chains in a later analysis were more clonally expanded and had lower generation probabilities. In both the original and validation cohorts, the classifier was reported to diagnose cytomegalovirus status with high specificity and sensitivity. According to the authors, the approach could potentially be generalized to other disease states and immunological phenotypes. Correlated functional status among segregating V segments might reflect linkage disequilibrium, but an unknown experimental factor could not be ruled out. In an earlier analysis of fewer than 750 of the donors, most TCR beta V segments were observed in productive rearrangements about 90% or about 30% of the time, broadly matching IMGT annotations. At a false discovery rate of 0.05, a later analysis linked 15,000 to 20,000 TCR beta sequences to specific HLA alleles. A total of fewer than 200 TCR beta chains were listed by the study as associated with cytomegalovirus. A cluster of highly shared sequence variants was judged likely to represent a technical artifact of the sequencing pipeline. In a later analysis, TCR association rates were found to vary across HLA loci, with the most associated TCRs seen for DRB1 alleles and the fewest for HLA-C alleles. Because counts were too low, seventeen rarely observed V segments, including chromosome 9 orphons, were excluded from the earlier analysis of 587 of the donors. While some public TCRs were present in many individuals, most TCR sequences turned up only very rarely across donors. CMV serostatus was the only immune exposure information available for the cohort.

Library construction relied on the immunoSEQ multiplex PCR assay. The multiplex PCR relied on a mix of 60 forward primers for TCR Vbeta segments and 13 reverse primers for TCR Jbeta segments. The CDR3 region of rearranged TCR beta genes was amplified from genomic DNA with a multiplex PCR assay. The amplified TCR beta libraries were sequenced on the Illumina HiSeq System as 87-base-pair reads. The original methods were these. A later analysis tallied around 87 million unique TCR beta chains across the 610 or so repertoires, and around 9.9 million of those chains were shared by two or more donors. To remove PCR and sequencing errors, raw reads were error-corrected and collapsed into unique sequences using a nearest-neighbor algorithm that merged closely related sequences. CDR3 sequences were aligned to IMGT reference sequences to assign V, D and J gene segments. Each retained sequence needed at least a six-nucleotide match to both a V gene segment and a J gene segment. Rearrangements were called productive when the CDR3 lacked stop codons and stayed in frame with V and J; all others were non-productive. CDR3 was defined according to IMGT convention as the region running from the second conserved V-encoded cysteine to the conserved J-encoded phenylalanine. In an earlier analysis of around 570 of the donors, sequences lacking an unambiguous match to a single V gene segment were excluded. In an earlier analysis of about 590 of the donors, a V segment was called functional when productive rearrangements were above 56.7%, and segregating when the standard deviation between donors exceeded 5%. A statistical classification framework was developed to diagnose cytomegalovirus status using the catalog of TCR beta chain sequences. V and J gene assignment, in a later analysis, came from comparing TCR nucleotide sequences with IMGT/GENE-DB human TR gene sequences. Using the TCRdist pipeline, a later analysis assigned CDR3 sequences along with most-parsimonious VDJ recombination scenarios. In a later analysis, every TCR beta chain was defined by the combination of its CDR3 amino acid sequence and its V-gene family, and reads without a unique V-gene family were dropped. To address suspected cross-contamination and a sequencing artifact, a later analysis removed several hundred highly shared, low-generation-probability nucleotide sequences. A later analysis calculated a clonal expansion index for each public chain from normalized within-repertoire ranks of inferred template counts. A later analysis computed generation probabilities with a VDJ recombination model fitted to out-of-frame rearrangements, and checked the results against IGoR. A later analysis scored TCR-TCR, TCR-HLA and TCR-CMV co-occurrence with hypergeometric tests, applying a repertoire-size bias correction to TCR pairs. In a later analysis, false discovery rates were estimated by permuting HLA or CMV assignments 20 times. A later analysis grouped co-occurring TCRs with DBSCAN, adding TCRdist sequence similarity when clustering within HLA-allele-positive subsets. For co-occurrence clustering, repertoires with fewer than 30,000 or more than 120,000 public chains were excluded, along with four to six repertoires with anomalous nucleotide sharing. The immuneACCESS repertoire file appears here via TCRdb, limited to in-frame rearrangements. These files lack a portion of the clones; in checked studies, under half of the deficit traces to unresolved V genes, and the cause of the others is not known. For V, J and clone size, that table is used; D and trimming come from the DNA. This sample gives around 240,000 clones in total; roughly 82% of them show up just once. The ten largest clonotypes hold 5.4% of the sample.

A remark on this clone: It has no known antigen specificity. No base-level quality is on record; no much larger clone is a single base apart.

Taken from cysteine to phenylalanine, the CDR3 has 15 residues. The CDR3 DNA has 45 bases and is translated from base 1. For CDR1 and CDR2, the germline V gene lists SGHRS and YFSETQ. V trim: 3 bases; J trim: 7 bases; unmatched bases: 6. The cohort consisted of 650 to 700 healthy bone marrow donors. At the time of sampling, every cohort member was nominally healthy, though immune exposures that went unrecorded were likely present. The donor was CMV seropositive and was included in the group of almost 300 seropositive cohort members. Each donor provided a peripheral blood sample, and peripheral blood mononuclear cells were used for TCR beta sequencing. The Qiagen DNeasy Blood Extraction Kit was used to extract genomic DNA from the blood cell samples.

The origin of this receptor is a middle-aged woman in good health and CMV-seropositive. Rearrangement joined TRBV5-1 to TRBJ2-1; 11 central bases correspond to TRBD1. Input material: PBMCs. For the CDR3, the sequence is CASSSGQGVGNEQFF. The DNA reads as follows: TGCGCCAGCAGCTCGGGACAGGGGGTGGGGAATGAGCAGTTCTTC. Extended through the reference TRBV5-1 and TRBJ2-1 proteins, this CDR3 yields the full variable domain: KAGVTQTPRYLIKTRGQQVTLSCSPISGHRSVSWYQQTPGQGLQFLFEYFSETQRNKGNFPGRFSGRQFSNSRSEMNVSTLELGDSALYLCASSSGQGVGNEQFFGPGTRLTVL.